The 31 T cell receptor beta chains below come from one sample, sequenced in a study of blood T cell repertoires in COVID-19. The protocol was immunoSEQ multiplex PCR, while the TCRdb copy is restricted to in-frame clones and leaves out a portion. In the table there are more than 80,000 clones, over 80% of which are singletons. Sequencing was done on a sample of peripheral blood. These receptors were taken from a woman between 70 and 85 years old with acute or convalescent COVID-19.

V and J are TRBV7-2 and TRBJ1-1; D may be TRBD1 (5 bases). Germline CDR1 is SGHTA and CDR2 is FQGNSA. Trimming removed 6 bases from V and 0 bases from J, with 14 bases in between. CDR3 length equals 15 residues. In DNA, the CDR3 is TGTGCCAGCAGACTCCAGGGATTGTTGAACACTGAAGCTTTCTTT. As protein: CASRLQGLLNTEAFF. The full variable domain, in which reference TRBV7-2 and TRBJ1-1 provide the parts outside the CDR3, is GAGVSQSPSNKVTEKGKDVELRCDPISGHTALYWYRQSLGQGLEFLIYFQGNSAPDKSGLPSDRFSAERTGGSVSTLTIQRTQQEDSAVYLCASRLQGLLNTEAFFGQGTRLTVV.

This chain connects TRBV18 to TRBJ1-1; 7 positions agree with TRBD1. CDR3 length: 15 amino acids. Trimming removed 3 bases from V and 4 bases from J; junction bases left unmatched: 8. Per germline, CDR1 KGHSH and CDR2 LQKENI. This CDR3 is CASSPQTGTGTEAFF. CDR3 sequence (DNA): TGTGCCAGCTCACCCCAGACAGGGACGGGCACTGAAGCTTTCTTT.

This clone was observed a handful of times. The V call is TRBV4-1, the J call TRBJ1-1; D unresolved. This CDR3 region has 15 residues. CDR1 is MGHRA and CDR2 is YSYEKL in the germline V gene. Deletions cut 7 bases from V and 4 bases from J, with 19 bases between. As DNA, the CDR3 is TGCGCCAGCACTCCATCGTCCGTTCAAGCCACTGAAGCTTTCTTT. Its protein is CASTPSSVQATEAFF.

The chain employs TRBV5-1 and TRBJ1-5; 11 bases agree with TRBD1. This CDR3 has 15 amino acids. Germline loops: CDR1 SGHRS, CDR2 YFSETQ. Germline trimming cut 0 bases from V and 7 bases from J; bases unmatched to any gene: 3. CDR3 DNA sequence: TGCGCCAGCAGCTTGGGGACAGGGGGCGTCCAGCCCCAGCATTTT. It yields the protein CASSLGTGGVQPQHF.

The rearrangement links TRBV24-1 to TRBJ2-7; 10 bases fit TRBD1. Germline V CDR1 and CDR2: KGHDR, SFDVKD. This CDR3 is 14 amino acids long. Unmatched junction bases numbered 8, after V lost 8 bases and J lost 5 bases. CDR3 region: CATTKGTGDNEQYF. The CDR3 nucleotides are TGTGCCACCACGAAAGGGACAGGGGATAACGAGCAGTACTTC.

This clone showed up just once. The chain combines TRBV18 with TRBJ1-1, with D hard to call. This CDR3 comprises 14 residues. Germline V gene sequence: CDR1 KGHSH, CDR2 LQKENI. V was trimmed by 1 base and J by 0 bases, leaving 6 bases between them. DNA of the CDR3: TGTGCCAGCTCACCACTAGCCTTGAACACTGAAGCTTTCTTT. Amino acid sequence: CASSPLALNTEAFF.

This clone was detected only a few times. The chain joins TRBV6-1 to TRBJ2-1, with no clear D. This CDR3 is built from 16 residues. CDR1 is MNHNS and CDR2 is SASEGT in the germline V gene. Deletions cut 0 bases from V and 0 bases from J, with 9 bases between. CDR3 nucleotides: TGTGCCAGCAGTGAAGCGCTTGCGAGCTCCTACAATGAGCAGTTCTTC. It translates to CASSEALASSYNEQFF.

This clone appeared a few times. The chain couples TRBV2 to TRBJ2-3; TRBD1 matches 9 bases. CDR1 and CDR2 from the germline V gene are SNHLY and FYNNEI. This CDR3 contains 14 residues. V dropped 7 bases and J dropped 2; count of bases not matched to a gene: 4. The CDR3, as DNA: TGTGCCAGCATAGGACAGGGGACCACAGATACGCAGTATTTT. This translates into CASIGQGTTDTQYF.

This clone showed up just a few times. This specimen includes other DNA sequences encoding the same CDR3. This CDR3 is CATSDPGLAGGNEQFF. The DNA for the CDR3 is TGTGCCACCAGTGACCCGGGACTAGCGGGGGGGAATGAGCAGTTCTTC. The chain employs TRBV24-1 and TRBJ2-1, with TRBD2 matching over 16 bases. The germline gives CDR1 KGHDR, CDR2 SFDVKD. CDR3 length: 16 amino acids. With V trimmed by 4 bases and J by 7 bases, 3 bases remained unmatched.

V gene TRBV19 combines with J gene TRBJ1-1, with unresolved D. Trimming removed 6 bases at V and 1 base at J, with 9 bases between. The germline gives CDR1 LNHDA, CDR2 SQIVND (reference sequence). The CDR3 extends over 13 amino acids. The CDR3 here is CASRIAGNTEAFF. DNA for the CDR3: TGTGCCAGTAGGATCGCAGGGAACACTGAAGCTTTCTTT.

J is TRBJ1-2 and V is TRBV7-9, with TRBD1 matching 7 bases. The CDR3 extends over 16 amino acids. V dropped 5 bases and J dropped 1; count of bases not matched to a gene: 10. CDR1 SEHNR and CDR2 FQNEAQ come from the germline V gene (reference sequence). This CDR3 is CASSDRTGAINYGYTF. Written as DNA, the CDR3 is TGTGCCAGCAGCGACCGTACAGGGGCGATTAACTATGGCTACACCTTC.

A note on this clone: The identical CDR3 is also encoded by other nucleotide sequences in the sample. The chain employs TRBV7-8 and TRBJ2-5; 9 positions agree with TRBD2. The V gene's germline CDR1 is SGHVS and CDR2 FQNEAQ. The CDR3 is 14 amino acids. Trimming cost V 5 bases and J 5 bases; bases outside gene matches: 6. CDR3 loop: CASSPGTSRETQYF. The CDR3 DNA reads as TGTGCCAGCAGCCCAGGGACTAGCCGGGAGACCCAGTACTTC.

V usage is TRBV10-3 and J usage is TRBJ2-7; 10 positions match TRBD2. J lost 2 bases, V lost 7 bases, and 11 bases had no gene match. Germline CDR1 is ENHRY and CDR2 is SYGVKD. The CDR3 runs 16 residues. DNA of the CDR3: TGTGCCATCAAAGGGTCTAGCGGGGGTCTTACCTACGAGCAGTACTTC. Residues: CAIKGSSGGLTYEQYF.

The chain couples TRBV21-1 to TRBJ1-4; the D segment call TRBD1 is taken from the table without a DNA check. TRBV21-1 is flagged as a pseudogene. The CDR3 totals 16 residues. CDR3 region: CASSKRRQTPNEKLFF. The CDR3 DNA is TGTGCCAGCAGCAAAAGAAGACAGACCCCAAATGAAAAACTGTTTTTT.

The chain joins TRBV11-3 to TRBJ1-1; D gene uncertain. CDR1 and CDR2 from the germline V gene are SGHNT and YENEEA. V was cut by 4 bases and J by 0 bases, with 9 bases left in between. This CDR3 region has 14 residues. CDR3 DNA: TGTGCCAGCAGCTCCGGGGTTATGAACACTGAAGCTTTCTTT. It is translated as CASSSGVMNTEAFF.

In nucleotides, the CDR3 is TGTGCCAGCTCACTGGGAGGTAATGAAAAACTGTTTTTT. It specifies CASSLGGNEKLFF. The chain uses TRBV18 and TRBJ1-4; no reliable D call. The CDR3 length is 13 residues. The V gene lost 4 bases and the J gene lost 4 bases, with 7 bases spanning the gap. Germline V gives CDR1 KGHSH, CDR2 LQKENI.

This sequence joins TRBV6-5 and TRBJ1-5; 8 bases map to TRBD1. CDR1 is MNHEY, CDR2 SVGAGI, per germline. V lost 2 bases and J lost 11; bases outside the gene matches: 14. CDR3 length: 16 amino acids. The CDR3, as DNA: TGTGCCAGCAGTTACGGGCCGGGACAGGTCCGTGAGGCCCAGCATTTT. Its protein product is CASSYGPGQVREAQHF.

The chain recombines TRBV30 with TRBJ2-6; 9 bases line up with TRBD2. V was clipped by 7 bases and J by 2 bases; unmatched bases: 9. CDR3 length equals 16 residues. Germline CDR1 reads GTSNPN; CDR2 reads SVGIG (reference sequence). The CDR3 DNA sequence: TGTGCCTTTCAGGCTAGCGGGATCCCTGGGGCCAACGTCCTGACTTTC. This sequence encodes CAFQASGIPGANVLTF.

This chain connects TRBV9 to TRBJ2-3, with a tentative D call TRBD1 (5 bases). CDR1 and CDR2 from the germline V gene are SGDLS and YYNGEE. The CDR3 extends over 16 amino acids. The V end was cut by 2 bases, the J end by 0 bases, with 13 bases between. The CDR3 DNA sequence: TGTGCCAGCAGCGTCCAGGGATTCACTAGCACAGATACGCAGTATTTT. Amino acids: CASSVQGFTSTDTQYF.

This chain links TRBV18 with TRBJ2-3; no definite D call. This CDR3 has 16 amino acids. V lost 3 bases and J 0 bases, leaving 13 bases between the germline ends. Germline V gene sequence: CDR1 KGHSH, CDR2 LQKENI. The CDR3 is CASSPTYDWSTDTQYF. DNA of the CDR3: TGTGCCAGCTCACCCACCTACGATTGGAGCACAGATACGCAGTATTTT.

The chain is built from TRBV18 and TRBJ1-5, with D uncertain. Germline lookup yields CDR1 KGHSH and CDR2 LQKENI. V was trimmed by 2 bases and J by 5 bases, leaving 7 bases between them. The CDR3 is 13 residues long. The CDR3 sequence: CASSPSKDQPQHF. The CDR3 DNA follows: TGTGCCAGCTCACCATCTAAAGATCAGCCCCAGCATTTT.

The J gene is TRBJ1-4, the V gene TRBV30; D unresolved. The germline V gene has CDR1 GTSNPN and CDR2 SVGIG (reference sequence). This CDR3 contains 15 residues. The ends were cut back, 2 bases at V and 2 bases at J, with 12 bases in the middle. The CDR3 loop is CAWSHFSATNEKLFF. CDR3 nucleotide sequence: TGTGCCTGGAGTCATTTTAGTGCGACTAATGAAAAACTGTTTTTT.

The V and J genes are TRBV19 and TRBJ2-3; 7 bases map to TRBD1. After removal of 6 bases from V and 3 bases from J, the junction contained 6 bases not matched to a gene. CDR1 is LNHDA, CDR2 SQIVND, per germline (reference sequence). The CDR3 is 14 residues long. The CDR3 reads CASSATGRTDTQYF. The CDR3 nucleotides read TGTGCCAGTAGCGCGACAGGGCGGACAGATACGCAGTATTTT.

This clone was observed a few times. J is TRBJ1-1 and V is TRBV18; 9 bases fit TRBD1. Losses at the gene ends were 5 bases for V and 10 bases for J; bases not matched to a gene: 14. The CDR3 has 15 residues. CDR1 is KGHSH, CDR2 LQKENI, per germline. The CDR3: CASSFQGTGLSGAFF. The CDR3 DNA reads TGTGCCAGCTCATTCCAGGGGACAGGGCTCTCTGGAGCTTTCTTT. Full variable domain (missing parts from reference TRBV18 and TRBJ1-1): NAGVMQNPRHLVRRRGQEARLRCSPMKGHSHVYWYRQLPEEGLKFMVYLQKENIIDESGMPKERFSAEFPKEGPSILRIQQVVRGDSAAYFCASSFQGTGLSGAFFGQGTRLTVV.

This chain uses TRBV5-1 with TRBJ1-1; D is unresolved. The CDR3 runs 14 residues. Trimming took off 0 bases at V and 1 base at J, with 7 bases between the two ends. Germline CDR1 reads SGHRS; CDR2 reads YFSETQ. CDR3 residues: CASSLDSGNTEAFF. CDR3 sequence (DNA): TGCGCCAGCAGCTTGGATTCGGGGAACACTGAAGCTTTCTTT.

This chain connects TRBV5-1 to TRBJ1-2, with TRBD1 identical over 7 bases. V was pared by 4 bases and J by 7 bases, with 13 bases of the junction left unmatched. Per germline, CDR1 SGHRS and CDR2 YFSETQ. The CDR3 spans 15 residues. DNA of the CDR3: TGCGCCAGCAGCCCGATAGGGACAGTTGGTTTTGGCTACACCTTC. Translated: CASSPIGTVGFGYTF.

V gene TRBV6-5 combines with J gene TRBJ1-2; D is unclear. The CDR3 extends over 14 amino acids. The ends were cut back, 7 bases at V and 3 bases at J, with 15 bases in the middle. CDR1 and CDR2 from the germline V gene are MNHEY and SVGAGI. The CDR3 protein is CASTPIAEDYGYTF. CDR3 nucleotides: TGTGCCAGCACCCCAATCGCGGAGGACTATGGCTACACCTTC.

The chain employs TRBV12-3 or TRBV12-4 and TRBJ1-4; D gene unclear. V shed 8 bases and J shed 7 bases, with 14 bases lying between them. CDR3 length equals 13 residues. CDR3 sequence reads: CASRPDIFEKLFF. DNA for the CDR3: TGTGCCAGCCGTCCTGACATATTTGAAAAACTGTTTTTT.

This chain uses TRBV18 with TRBJ1-1; 11 bases are shared with TRBD1. Germline lookup yields CDR1 KGHSH and CDR2 LQKENI. Losses at the gene ends were 1 base for V and 5 bases for J; bases not matched to a gene: 6. The CDR3 loop spans 16 amino acids. The CDR3 nucleotides read TGTGCCAGCTCACCACAAACCGGGACAGGGGGGACTGAAGCTTTCTTT. Its protein product is CASSPQTGTGGTEAFF.

V usage is TRBV11-3 and J usage is TRBJ2-1, with a possible D match to TRBD2 (7 bases). CDR3 length: 13 residues. Trimming left V 3 bases short and J 12 bases short, with 15 bases between. Germline V gene lookup returns CDR1 SGHNT and CDR2 YENEEA. In DNA form, the CDR3 reads TGTGCCAGCAGCTTGGGGGGGGCCAGAGGGCAGTTCTTC. Its translation: CASSLGGARGQFF. Full variable domain (rest looked up from reference TRBV11-3 and TRBJ2-1): EAGVVQSPRYKIIEKKQPVAFWCNPISGHNTLYWYLQNLGQGPELLIRYENEEAVDDSQLPKDRFSAERLKGVDSTLKIQPAELGDSAVYLCASSLGGARGQFFGPGTRLTVL.

The genes are TRBV18 and TRBJ1-2; 7 bases are shared with TRBD1. V shed 5 bases, J shed 8 bases, and the junction held 14 bases outside the gene matches. CDR1 is KGHSH, CDR2 LQKENI, per germline. The CDR3 sequence is 15 residues long. CDR3 bases: TGTGCCAGCTCAGCCGACCTGGCAGGGGGATCGGGCTACACCTTC. Protein product: CASSADLAGGSGYTF.